This is a list of T cell receptor beta chains from one sample in a study of vaccination effects on CD4 cells after COVID-19. Generated by immunoSEQ multiplex PCR, the TCRdb table keeps only in-frame clones and is missing some. The table lists approximately 29,000 clones, under 85% of them singletons, with about 30% in the top ten. For these TCRs, the target antigens are not known. The source was CD4+ T cells from PBMCs cultured with a peptide pool, collected before COVID-19 vaccination. These TCRs come from a human donor who had a prior SARS-CoV-2 infection. Each CDR3 is given with its conserved first and last residue. A D gene is named only where the DNA matches it firmly. Size values are once, few and many counts, or a class for expanded clones, and some rows have none.

J | D | V | size | CDR3 | DNA
TRBJ2-1 | TRBD1 | TRBV16 | few | CASSQMGTGGRSEQFF | TGTGCCAGCAGCCAAATGGGGACAGGGGGCAGGAGTGAGCAGTTCTTC
TRBJ2-6 | - | TRBV9 | - | CASSLVGANVLTF | TGTGCCAGCAGCTTGGTTGGGGCCAACGTCCTGACTTTC
TRBJ1-2 | - | TRBV5-1 | few | CASSLESFGGYTF | TGCGCCAGCAGCTTGGAATCCTTCGGCGGCTACACCTTC
TRBJ1-2 | - | TRBV12-3/TRBV12-4 | - | CASSKAGGYTF | TGTGCCAGCAGTAAAGCAGGTGGCTACACCTTC
TRBJ2-2 | TRBD1 | TRBV7-3 | - | CASSSGQITGELFF | TGTGCCAGCAGCTCGGGACAGATCACCGGGGAGCTGTTTTTT
TRBJ2-7 | - | TRBV19 | - | CASRTGAPLYEQYF | TGTGCCAGTAGAACGGGGGCGCCTCTCTACGAGCAGTACTTC
TRBJ1-1 | - | TRBV18 | few | CASSPTSAGDTEAFF | TGTGCCAGCTCACCGACATCGGCCGGGGACACTGAAGCTTTCTTT
TRBJ2-1 | TRBD2 | TRBV7-3 | - | CASSPSGLAHNEQFF | TGTGCCAGCAGCCCTTCTGGACTAGCCCACAATGAGCAGTTCTTC
TRBJ1-1 | - | TRBV6-5 | - | CASKLTEAFF | TGTGCCAGCAAGTTGACTGAAGCTTTCTTT
TRBJ1-6 | - | TRBV18 | - | CASSPLSAVNSPLHF | TGTGCCAGCTCACCACTTTCAGCAGTTAATTCACCCCTCCACTTT
TRBJ1-5 | - | TRBV6-2/TRBV6-3 | once | CASSSRWYLNQPQHF | TGTGCCAGCAGCTCCCGTTGGTATCTGAATCAGCCCCAGCATTTT
TRBJ1-2 | - | TRBV9 | - | CASSVGTAYGYTF | TGTGCCAGCAGCGTAGGGACAGCTTATGGCTACACCTTC
TRBJ2-1 | - | TRBV5-1 | - | CASSSSGTWDGEQFF | TGCGCCAGCAGCTCGTCCGGGACCTGGGATGGAGAGCAGTTCTTC
TRBJ2-2 | - | TRBV9 | few | CASSVGATAGELFF | TGTGCCAGCAGCGTCGGGGCCACGGCCGGGGAGCTGTTTTTT
TRBJ2-6 | - | TRBV18 | - | CASSTAGSGANVLTF | TGTGCCAGCTCGACGGCGGGCTCTGGGGCCAACGTCCTGACTTTC
TRBJ2-5 | - | TRBV5-5 | - | CASSLRGNLQLQETQYF | TGTGCCAGCAGCTTGCGAGGTAATCTCCAACTCCAAGAGACCCAGTACTTC
TRBJ2-7 | TRBD2 | TRBV11-2 | - | CASSLDPVSGGVPYEQYF | TGTGCCAGCAGCTTAGATCCCGTCAGCGGGGGAGTTCCGTACGAGCAGTACTTC
TRBJ1-5 | - | TRBV19 | - | CASSISLNSNQPQHF | TGTGCCAGTAGTATTTCTTTGAATAGCAATCAGCCCCAGCATTTT
TRBJ2-3 | - | TRBV5-1 | - | CASSLGGSGSTDTQYF | TGCGCCAGCAGCTTGGGGGGAAGCGGTAGCACAGATACGCAGTATTTT
TRBJ1-2 | - | TRBV2 | - | CASSEDGYGYTF | TGTGCCAGCAGTGAAGATGGTTATGGCTACACCTTC
TRBJ2-1 | - | TRBV7-2 | - | CASSLSGAEYNEQFF | TGTGCCAGCAGCTTATCTGGGGCGGAGTACAATGAGCAGTTCTTC
TRBJ2-7 | TRBD2 | TRBV10-3 | - | CAIRETSGGEQYF | TGTGCCATCAGAGAGACTAGCGGTGGAGAGCAGTACTTC
TRBJ2-5 | TRBD1 | TRBV24-1 | - | CATSEAGTGLETQYF | TGTGCCACCAGTGAAGCCGGGACAGGGTTAGAGACCCAGTACTTC
TRBJ1-2 | - | TRBV4-3 | - | CASSPGILGARGYTF | TGCGCCAGCAGCCCGGGCATTTTGGGGGCTCGGGGCTACACCTTC
TRBJ1-2 | - | TRBV25-1 | - | CASSSGYGYTF | TGTGCCAGCAGTTCGGGGTACGGCTACACCTTC
TRBJ2-6 | - | TRBV19 | few | CASSITGTQGANVLTF | TGTGCCAGTAGTATCACAGGGACGCAAGGGGCCAACGTCCTGACTTTC
TRBJ1-1 | TRBD1 | TRBV4-2 | - | CASSQVGNRGLSEAFF | TGTGCCAGCAGCCAAGTTGGCAACAGGGGGCTCTCTGAAGCTTTCTTT
TRBJ2-5 | - | TRBV5-5 | - | CASRETGAGGWETQYF | TGTGCCAGCAGGGAGACAGGGGCCGGGGGGTGGGAGACCCAGTACTTC
TRBJ2-2 | TRBD1 | TRBV29-1 | - | CSAANQGQGKGTGELFF | TGCAGCGCCGCCAATCAAGGACAGGGTAAAGGCACCGGGGAGCTGTTTTTT
TRBJ2-5 | - | TRBV6-2/TRBV6-3 | - | CASSYSETQYF | TGTGCCAGCAGTTACTCGGAGACCCAGTACTTC
TRBJ2-1 | TRBD2 | TRBV14 | - | CASRGTSGTYNEQFF | TGTGCCAGCAGGGGGACTAGCGGTACCTACAATGAGCAGTTCTTC
TRBJ1-1 | - | TRBV30 | - | CAWSFRTRDLSEAFF | TGTGCCTGGAGTTTCCGGACGCGGGACCTTTCTGAAGCTTTCTTT
TRBJ2-7 | - | TRBV3-1/TRBV3-2 | - | CASSQYRNSYEQYF | TGTGCCAGCAGCCAGTACCGAAACTCCTACGAGCAGTACTTC
TRBJ2-1 | - | TRBV6-1 | once | CASSEYRGLLGYNEQFF | TGTGCCAGCAGTGAGTATCGCGGCCTATTGGGCTACAATGAGCAGTTCTTC
TRBJ1-6 | TRBD1 | TRBV5-4 | - | CASSPGQYNSPLHF | TGTGCCAGCAGCCCGGGACAGTATAATTCACCCCTCCACTTT
TRBJ1-2 | - | TRBV4-1 | - | CASSQGQRILSVYGYTF | TGCGCCAGCAGCCAAGGACAGCGCATCCTAAGTGTCTATGGCTACACCTTC
TRBJ2-3 | TRBD1 | TRBV12-5 | - | CASGWGDRGWIDTQYF | TGTGCTAGTGGTTGGGGGGACAGGGGTTGGATAGATACGCAGTATTTT
TRBJ2-5 | - | TRBV11-3 | - | CASSVGLMSAREETQYF | TGTGCCAGCAGCGTAGGCCTTATGAGCGCCCGGGAAGAGACCCAGTACTTC
TRBJ1-3 | - | TRBV19 | - | CASSSGGNTIYF | TGTGCCAGTAGTAGCGGAGGAAACACCATATATTTT
TRBJ1-4 | TRBD1 | TRBV6-6 | - | CASSAGQGAANEKLFF | TGTGCCAGCAGTGCGGGACAGGGTGCGGCTAATGAAAAACTGTTTTTT
TRBJ2-5 | TRBD2 | TRBV19 | - | CASSGGLAGGWETQYF | TGTGCCAGTAGCGGGGGCCTAGCGGGAGGGTGGGAGACCCAGTACTTC
TRBJ2-7 | TRBD2 | TRBV18 | - | CASSPALAGGPYEQYF | TGTGCCAGCTCACCCGCACTAGCGGGAGGGCCCTACGAGCAGTACTTC
TRBJ1-4 | - | TRBV6-6 | few | CASSYSPGRDEKLFF | TGTGCCAGCAGTTATTCGCCAGGGCGGGACGAAAAACTGTTTTTT
TRBJ2-7 | TRBD2 | TRBV13 | - | CASSRTTSGAYEQYF | TGTGCCAGCAGCCGCACGACTAGCGGGGCGTACGAGCAGTACTTC
TRBJ2-1 | - | TRBV7-8 | - | CASSLEVSGYASSYNEQFF | TGTGCCAGCAGCTTAGAGGTCTCTGGGTACGCTAGCTCCTACAATGAGCAGTTCTTC
TRBJ2-5 | - | TRBV9 | - | CASSVGHRQETQYF | TGTGCCAGCAGCGTAGGTCACAGGCAAGAGACCCAGTACTTC
TRBJ2-3 | - | TRBV29-1 | - | CSVYFRGWASTDTQYF | TGCAGCGTTTATTTTAGGGGGTGGGCAAGCACAGATACGCAGTATTTT
TRBJ2-3 | TRBD2 | TRBV7-2 | - | CASSLGGLAGRDTQYF | TGTGCCAGCAGCTTAGGGGGACTAGCGGGGCGAGATACGCAGTATTTT